This is a list of T cell receptor beta chains from one sample in a study of T cell repertoires in cytomegalovirus infection. TCRdb re-called the reads with MiXCR, one entry per CDR3 protein. The sample carries hundreds of thousands of distinct CDR3 sequences, approximately 24% recorded once. Material: CD8+ T cells from PBMCs. Every receptor here comes from a human donor in good health (CMV status not recorded). Some clones in this sample may be carry-over from other donors' samples. Both conserved end residues are part of each CDR3. D genes are given only for firm matches. Clone size, where shown, is once, few, many, or a class for clones that have expanded.

size: .
D: .
V: TRBV7-9
J: TRBJ2-5
CDR3: CASSFELAQETQYF
DNA: TGTGCCAGCAGCTTCGAACTAGCCCAAGAGACCCAGTACTTC

size: .
D: TRBD1
V: TRBV2
J: TRBJ2-5
CDR3: CASRYNRGRGETQYF
DNA: TGTGCCAGCAGATACAACAGGGGGCGAGGAGAGACCCAGTACTTC

size: few
D: TRBD2
V: TRBV7-8
J: TRBJ2-3
CDR3: CASSAPSGGSPDTQYF
DNA: TGTGCCAGCAGCGCTCCTAGCGGGGGGAGCCCAGATACGCAGTATTTT

size: .
D: .
V: TRBV19
J: TRBJ1-2
CDR3: CASRGGDWPFDGYTF
DNA: TGTGCCAGTAGAGGGGGGGACTGGCCGTTCGATGGCTACACCTTC

size: .
D: TRBD1
V: TRBV10-3
J: TRBJ2-2
CDR3: CAIRQDRGPNTGELFF
DNA: TGTGCCATCAGACAGGACAGGGGACCGAACACCGGGGAGCTGTTTTTT

size: many
D: TRBD1
V: TRBV28
J: TRBJ2-5
CDR3: CASSFRDSGETQYF
DNA: TGTGCCAGCAGTTTCCGGGACAGTGGAGAGACCCAGTACTTC

size: few
D: .
V: TRBV6-2/TRBV6-3
J: TRBJ2-3
CDR3: CASSYLLTVTDTQYF
DNA: TGTGCCAGCAGTTACCTCCTAACGGTCACAGATACGCAGTATTTT

size: .
D: .
V: TRBV14
J: TRBJ1-4
CDR3: CASSQEIGSATNEKLFF
DNA: TGTGCCAGCAGCCAAGAAATCGGAAGTGCAACTAATGAAAAACTGTTTTTT

size: few
D: TRBD2
V: TRBV13
J: TRBJ2-7
CDR3: CASSITLGTSGSHEQYF
DNA: TGTGCCAGCAGCATAACCCTAGGGACTAGCGGGTCCCACGAGCAGTACTTC

size: many
D: .
V: TRBV7-6
J: TRBJ2-3
CDR3: CASSRANPPDTQYF
DNA: TGTGCCAGCAGCCGGGCGAACCCTCCCGATACGCAGTATTTT

size: .
D: .
V: TRBV14
J: TRBJ2-1
CDR3: CASSLPGITGLASSYNEQFF
DNA: TGTGCCAGCAGCCTCCCCGGTATAACGGGTTTAGCGTCGTCCTACAATGAGCAGTTCTTC

size: many
D: .
V: TRBV7-9
J: TRBJ2-5
CDR3: CASSFVGFGETQYF
DNA: TGTGCCAGCAGCTTCGTGGGGTTTGGAGAGACCCAGTACTTC

size: many
D: TRBD1
V: TRBV6-1
J: TRBJ2-7
CDR3: CASSESVAGGPYEQYF
DNA: TGTGCCAGCAGTGAATCAGTGGCAGGGGGCCCCTACGAGCAGTACTTC

size: few
D: .
V: TRBV6-5
J: TRBJ2-3
CDR3: CASSYYGENTDTQYF
DNA: TGTGCCAGCAGTTACTACGGGGAGAACACAGATACGCAGTATTTT

size: many
D: TRBD1
V: TRBV7-6
J: TRBJ1-2
CDR3: CASSKTGQPTGGYTF
DNA: TGTGCCAGCAGCAAAACGGGACAGCCGACAGGTGGCTACACCTTC

size: .
D: .
V: TRBV29-1
J: TRBJ1-3
CDR3: CSATDVGGNTIYF
DNA: TGCAGCGCCACGGACGTTGGAGGAAACACCATATATTTT

size: .
D: .
V: TRBV6-6
J: TRBJ2-5
CDR3: CASSYSPGTQYF
DNA: TGTGCCAGCAGTTACTCCCCAGGGACCCAGTACTTC

size: .
D: .
V: TRBV14
J: TRBJ1-1
CDR3: CAEEGGGGTEAFF
DNA: TGTGCCGAGGAGGGGGGCGGGGGCACTGAAGCTTTCTTT

size: .
D: TRBD2
V: TRBV7-9
J: TRBJ2-1
CDR3: CASSSTTSWNEQFF
DNA: TGTGCCAGCAGCTCAACGACTAGCTGGAATGAGCAGTTCTTC

size: .
D: .
V: TRBV4-1
J: TRBJ2-7
CDR3: CASSQEPGILSYEQYF
DNA: TGCGCCAGCAGCCAAGAGCCCGGGATCCTATCCTACGAGCAGTACTTC

size: few
D: TRBD1
V: TRBV19
J: TRBJ1-1
CDR3: CASSIAVTGWNTEAFF
DNA: TGTGCCAGTAGTATAGCAGTGACAGGGTGGAACACTGAAGCTTTCTTT

size: .
D: .
V: TRBV7-8
J: TRBJ2-1
CDR3: CASSLTQGRREQFF
DNA: TGTGCCAGCAGCTTAACCCAGGGAAGGCGTGAGCAGTTCTTC

size: .
D: .
V: TRBV24-1
J: TRBJ2-3
CDR3: CATSDKGTRDTQYF
DNA: TGTGCCACCAGTGATAAGGGCACAAGAGATACGCAGTATTTT

size: many
D: .
V: TRBV6-1
J: TRBJ2-1
CDR3: CASRVLSYNEQFF
DNA: TGTGCCAGCAGAGTTCTTTCCTACAATGAGCAGTTCTTC

size: few
D: .
V: TRBV19
J: TRBJ1-5
CDR3: CASSIMGPQPQHF
DNA: TGTGCCAGTAGTATTATGGGCCCTCAGCCCCAGCATTTT